A single sample is the source of the 5 T cell receptor beta chains below, sequenced in a study of glioma-infiltrating T cells. Amplification of TCR alpha and beta CDR3 regions from RNA used iRepertoire nested multiplex PCR. TCRdb re-derived calls from the multiplex PCR reads in MiXCR, one entry per CDR3 protein. The sample consists of roughly 350,000 distinct CDR3 sequences, roughly two fifths of them appearing once. The sequenced material came from glioma tissue, nonneoplastic brain tissue, or PBMCs (not recorded which). These TCRs come from a human donor with low-grade glioma or glioblastoma, undergoing nonglioma brain surgery, or in good health (not recorded which).

This clonotype showed up just a few times. The chain uses TRBV4-1 and TRBJ1-5, with a tentative D call TRBD1 (6 bases). Germline V lookup: CDR1 MGHRA, CDR2 YSYEKL. V was shortened by 1 base and J by 0 bases, with 13 bases between the two germline ends. CDR3 length: 17 residues. CDR3: CASSQARTDYSNQPQHF. In nucleotides, the CDR3 is TGCGCCAGCAGCCAAGCCCGGACAGATTATAGCAATCAGCCCCAGCATTTT.

The genes are TRBV12-3 or TRBV12-4 and TRBJ1-5, with D hard to call. This CDR3 has 15 amino acids. V was pared by 1 base and J by 3 bases, with 10 bases between. CDR3 protein: CASSLGNAPNQPQHF. Here the CDR3 DNA reads TGTGCCAGCAGTTTAGGGAACGCCCCCAATCAGCCCCAGCATTTT.

On this clonotype itself: A clone one base away is much larger, so this may be a read error. The chain has TRBV27 and TRBJ1-6; no clear D gene. The CDR3 covers 13 residues. Germline CDR1 reads MNHEY; CDR2 reads SMNVEV (reference sequence). The DNA of the CDR3 is TGTGCCTGCAGTTTAGGGTATAATTCACCCCTCCACTTT. It codes for CACSLGYNSPLHF.

This clonotype has at least ten counts. The chain links TRBV28 to TRBJ2-7; TRBD1 agrees at 10 bases. From germline, CDR1 is MDHEN and CDR2 SYDVKM. This CDR3 has 15 amino acids. Losses at the gene ends were 7 bases for V and 2 bases for J; bases not matched to a gene: 8. DNA for the CDR3: TGTGCCAGCACTCCACCGGGACAGGGGACCTACGAGCAGTACTTC. As protein: CASTPPGQGTYEQYF.

This chain uses TRBV28 with TRBJ2-1; D is unresolved. Trimming stripped 4 bases from V and 5 bases from J, with 6 bases between. This CDR3 is 12 amino acids long. CDR1 is MDHEN, CDR2 SYDVKM, per germline. The CDR3 spells CASSSNDNEQFF. The CDR3 region has the DNA TGTGCCAGCAGTTCCAATGACAATGAGCAGTTCTTC. Full variable domain (outside the CDR3, taken from reference TRBV28 and TRBJ2-1): DVKVTQSSRYLVKRTGEKVFLECVQDMDHENMFWYRQDPGLGLRLIYFSYDVKMKEKGDIPEGYSVSREKKERFSLILESASTNQTSMYLCASSSNDNEQFFGPGTRLTVL.